This TCR beta chain emerged from a study of cytomegalovirus exposure and HLA in healthy donors (dated by TCRdb to about 2017). Concerning the study at large: According to an earlier analysis of around 600 of the donors, about 180 million T cells yielded roughly 110 million unique TCR beta sequences and about 280 Gb of sequence data. Every repertoire in the discovery cohort had been generated on one and the same sequencing platform. Across around 400 genotyped donors of the cohort, an average of about 240,000 unique TCR beta nucleotide sequences per donor were sequenced, and roughly 17% of those sequences were non-productive. About five DR-DQ haplotypes were handled as single units for association and clustering, since linkage in the cohort was strong. Both class I and class II loci were covered by HLA typing, at four-digit resolution. An earlier analysis of 587 of the donors applied high-throughput TCR beta sequencing to assess whether each TCR beta V gene segment acted as functional or pseudogenic. Among the approximately 420 genotyped donors, around 81% belonged to the genetic ancestry cluster associated with self-reported Caucasian donors. Along with the approximately 700-subject first cohort, a separate validation cohort of over 90 different subjects was used. The T cell repertoires of around 730 subjects were profiled by immunosequencing and related to cytomegalovirus serostatus. The study was designed to test whether signatures of past pathogen exposure could be identified by cataloging public T cell receptors. Typing coverage varied by locus: roughly 620-640 donors for A, B, C, DRB1 and DQB1; roughly 520 for DQA1; more than 600 for DPA1; roughly 470 for DPB1. Rather than drawing on any new phenotypic data, the later analysis identified candidate immune exposures from TCR beta sequences and the way those sequences occurred across donors. Donor age, sex, ethnicity and CMV serostatus were compiled alongside the repertoire data. To predict cytomegalovirus infection status, the study combined high-throughput TCR immunosequencing, statistical association of individual TCRs with disease status, and machine learning. Roughly 290 gigabases of sequencing data and 75 million to 85 million unique TCR sequences made up an early release that covered roughly 670 HLA-typed donors. A later analysis re-examined previously published TCR beta repertoires from more than 600 donors and added high-resolution HLA genotyping to investigate patterns of TCR occurrence. A later genetic analysis took genome-wide SNP genotypes for about three fifths of the 666 donors and used that subset as a discovery cohort.

Details on this clone: No antigen is known for it. No qualities accompany the bases; no much larger clone lies one base away.

Beyond this particular receptor, the publication reports: In a later analysis, several top co-occurrence clusters were reported to appear linked to parvovirus B19, influenza, CMV and Epstein-Barr virus. While some public TCRs were present in many individuals, most TCR sequences turned up only very rarely across donors. Compared with equally common non-associated chains, HLA-associated TCR beta chains in a later analysis were more clonally expanded and had lower generation probabilities. A further reported finding was that TCR beta sequences accurately predicted the HLA-A and HLA-B alleles for most subjects in the first cohort. This cohort had only TCR beta chains sequenced, and the lack of alpha or paired-chain data limited which features could be detected. A later genetic analysis associated a missense DCLRE1C variant with V-gene and J-gene trimming of TCR beta chains, and an independent cohort replicated the association. The classifier was reported to diagnose cytomegalovirus status with high specificity and sensitivity in both the original cohort and the validation cohort. In vitro tests confirmed that a few of the cytomegalovirus-associated TCR beta chains recognize cytomegalovirus antigens. The authors suggested that the approach could potentially be generalized to other disease states and immunological phenotypes. When HLA alleles, especially DR and DQ, strongly co-occurred, attributing TCR associations to individual alleles was difficult. A cluster of highly shared sequence variants was judged likely to be a technical artifact of the sequencing pipeline. In a later genetic analysis, fewer N-insertions in productive TCRs were reported among donors in an Asian-associated ancestry cluster than the roughly 640-donor mean. Specific HLA alleles were associated with about 17,000 TCR beta sequences at a false discovery rate of 0.05 in a later analysis. A later analysis found that TCR association rates varied across HLA loci, with DRB1 alleles showing the most associated TCRs and HLA-C alleles the fewest. Correlated functional status among segregating V segments might reflect linkage disequilibrium, but an unknown experimental factor could not be ruled out. In a later analysis, most CMV-associated TCR beta chains were found to appear HLA-restricted, with HLA associations seemingly driven largely by CMV exposure. A total of roughly 160 TCR beta chains were listed by the study as associated with cytomegalovirus. In an earlier analysis of about 540 of the donors, most TCR beta V segments were observed in productive rearrangements about 90% or about 30% of the time, broadly matching IMGT annotations. Because the 87-base-pair reads could not distinguish some IMGT-functional V segments, including TRBV6-2 and TRBV6-3, those segments were excluded. The only immune exposure information available for the cohort was CMV serostatus. Because HLA typing was unavailable for some donors at each locus, only the typed subset was used in association tests. Sequencing depth was assumed to be roughly uniform across donors in the presence/absence analyses, though that assumption may not hold. Seventeen rarely observed V segments, including chromosome 9 orphons, were excluded from the earlier analysis of several hundred of the donors because counts were too low.

V drops 5 bases and J drops 4 bases, leaving 17 bases in between. From a lookup of the germline V gene (reference sequence), CDR1 and CDR2 are LNHDA and SQIVND. Its CDR3 holds 15 amino acids, cysteine through phenylalanine. Solely the CDR3 DNA is kept, with 45 bases framed from the first base. The cohort comprised approximately 700 healthy bone marrow donors. Cohort members were all nominally healthy when sampled, although unrecorded immune exposures were likely present. The donor was CMV seropositive and was included in the group of approximately 300 seropositive cohort members. A peripheral blood sample was collected from each donor, and TCR beta sequencing was performed on peripheral blood mononuclear cells. Genomic DNA was extracted from the blood cell samples with the Qiagen DNeasy Blood Extraction Kit. To prepare the library, the immunoSEQ multiplex PCR assay was applied. For the multiplex PCR, a mixture combining 60 forward primers for TCR Vbeta segments and 13 reverse primers for TCR Jbeta segments was used. The CDR3 region of rearranged TCR beta genes was amplified from genomic DNA by a multiplex PCR assay. The Illumina HiSeq System was used to sequence the amplified TCR beta libraries as 87-base-pair reads. The study's own analysis went as follows. Across the 666 repertoires, a later analysis counted around 80 million unique TCR beta chains, 8.5 million to 12 million of which were shared by at least two donors. Raw reads were error-corrected and collapsed into unique sequences with a nearest-neighbor algorithm that merged closely related sequences to remove PCR and sequencing errors. To assign V, D and J gene segments, CDR3 sequences were aligned to IMGT reference sequences. Each retained sequence needed at least a six-nucleotide match to both a V gene segment and a J gene segment. A rearrangement was called productive if the CDR3 had no stop codons and remained in frame with V and J, and every other rearrangement was called non-productive. Following IMGT convention, CDR3 was defined as the stretch from the second conserved V-encoded cysteine to the conserved J-encoded phenylalanine. The earlier analysis of around 640 of the donors excluded sequences that lacked an unambiguous match to a single V gene segment. An earlier analysis of over 450 of the donors classified V segments as functional when productive rearrangements were above 56.7% and as segregating when the standard deviation between donors was above 5%. A statistical classification framework was built to diagnose cytomegalovirus status from the catalog of TCR beta chain sequences. V and J gene assignment, in a later analysis, came from comparing TCR nucleotide sequences with IMGT/GENE-DB human TR gene sequences. A later analysis assigned CDR3 sequences and most-parsimonious VDJ recombination scenarios with the TCRdist pipeline. A later analysis defined each TCR beta chain by its CDR3 amino acid sequence plus V-gene family, and excluded reads lacking a unique V-gene family. In a later analysis, approximately 590 highly shared, low-generation-probability nucleotide sequences were removed to address suspected cross-contamination and a sequencing artifact. A later analysis calculated a clonal expansion index for each public chain from normalized within-repertoire ranks of inferred template counts. In a later analysis, generation probabilities were computed using a VDJ recombination model fitted to out-of-frame rearrangements, and the results were checked against IGoR. In a later analysis, TCR-TCR, TCR-HLA and TCR-CMV co-occurrence was scored with hypergeometric tests, and a repertoire-size bias correction was applied to TCR pairs. In a later analysis, false discovery rates were estimated by permuting HLA or CMV assignments 20 times. In a later analysis, co-occurring TCRs were grouped using DBSCAN, and TCRdist sequence similarity was added for clustering within HLA-allele-positive subsets. Co-occurrence clustering excluded repertoires with fewer than 30,000 or more than 120,000 public chains, plus five with anomalous nucleotide sharing. TCRdb's version of the immuneACCESS table is confined to in-frame rearrangements and falls short of the full clone set. An unresolved V gene accounts for under half of the shortfall where checked; the remainder is of unknown origin. That table furnishes V, J and clone size, whereas the DNA furnished D and trimming. The sample table shows under 200,000 clones, and 80% are seen once. Roughly 6.3% of the sample goes to the ten largest clones.

This chain joins TRBV19 to TRBJ1-1; matching of 6 bases hints at TRBD1 as the D gene. This receptor was taken from a male donor in good health and CMV-seropositive. Sequenced material: PBMCs. In nucleotide form, the sequence is TGTGCCAGTAGTTGGGACGGTTTCAGGGGCACTGAAGCTTTCTTT. Its amino acids are CASSWDGFRGTEAFF.